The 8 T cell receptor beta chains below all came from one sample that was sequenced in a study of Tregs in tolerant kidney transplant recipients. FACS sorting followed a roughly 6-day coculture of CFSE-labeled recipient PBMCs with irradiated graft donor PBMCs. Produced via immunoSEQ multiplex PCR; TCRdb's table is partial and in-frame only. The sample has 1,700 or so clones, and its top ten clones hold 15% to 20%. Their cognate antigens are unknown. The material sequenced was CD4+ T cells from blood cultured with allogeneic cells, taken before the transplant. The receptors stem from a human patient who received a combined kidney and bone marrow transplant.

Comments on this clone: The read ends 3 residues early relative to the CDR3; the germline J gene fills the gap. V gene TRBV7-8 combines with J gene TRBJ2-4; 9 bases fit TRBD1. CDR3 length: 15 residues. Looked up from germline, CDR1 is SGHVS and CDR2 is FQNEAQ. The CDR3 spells CASSPEPGQGYGQYF. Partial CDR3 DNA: TGTGCCAGCAGCCCGGAACCGGGACAGGGATATGGT.

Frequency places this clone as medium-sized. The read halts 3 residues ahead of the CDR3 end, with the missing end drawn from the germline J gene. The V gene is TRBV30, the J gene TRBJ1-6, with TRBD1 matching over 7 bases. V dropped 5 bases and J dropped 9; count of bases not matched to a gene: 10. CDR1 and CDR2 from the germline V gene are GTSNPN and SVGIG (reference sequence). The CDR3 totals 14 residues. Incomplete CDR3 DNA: TGTGCCTGGGGCCGGGACAGCAGGGTTTCACCC. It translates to CAWGRDSRVSP. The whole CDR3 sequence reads CAWGRDSRVSPLHF.

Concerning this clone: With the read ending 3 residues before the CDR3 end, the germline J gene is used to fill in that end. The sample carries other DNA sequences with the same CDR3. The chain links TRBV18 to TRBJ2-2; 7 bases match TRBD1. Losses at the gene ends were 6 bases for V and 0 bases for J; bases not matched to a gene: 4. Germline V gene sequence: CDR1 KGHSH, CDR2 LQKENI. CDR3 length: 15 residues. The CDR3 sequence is CASSLDRTNTGELFF. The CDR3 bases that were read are TGTGCCAGCTCCCTGGACAGGACGAACACCGGGGAG.

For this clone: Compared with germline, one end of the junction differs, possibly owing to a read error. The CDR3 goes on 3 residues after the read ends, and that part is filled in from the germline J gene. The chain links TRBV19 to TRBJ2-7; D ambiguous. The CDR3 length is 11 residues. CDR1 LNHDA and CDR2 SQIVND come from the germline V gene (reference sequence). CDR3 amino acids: CSSRTGYEQYF. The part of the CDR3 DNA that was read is TGTTCCAGTAGAACCGGCTACGAG.

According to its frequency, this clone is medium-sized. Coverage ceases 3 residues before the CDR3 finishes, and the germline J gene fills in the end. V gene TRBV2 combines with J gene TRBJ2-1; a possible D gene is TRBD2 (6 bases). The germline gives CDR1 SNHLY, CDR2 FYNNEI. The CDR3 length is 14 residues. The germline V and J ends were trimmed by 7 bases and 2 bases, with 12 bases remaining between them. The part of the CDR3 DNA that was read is TGTGCCAGCAACGTAGCGGAAACCTACAATGAG. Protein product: CASNVAETYNE. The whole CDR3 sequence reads CASNVAETYNEQFF.

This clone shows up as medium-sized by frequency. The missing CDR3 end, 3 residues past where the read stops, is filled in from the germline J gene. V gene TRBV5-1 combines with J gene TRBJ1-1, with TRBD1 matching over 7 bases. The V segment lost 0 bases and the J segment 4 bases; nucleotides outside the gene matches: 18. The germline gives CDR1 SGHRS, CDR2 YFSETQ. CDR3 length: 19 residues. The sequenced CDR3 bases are TGCGCCAGCAGCTTGGCCAGGCGGACAGGTCCGTTGTATGGCACTGAA. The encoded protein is CASSLARRTGPLYGTE. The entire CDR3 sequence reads CASSLARRTGPLYGTEAFF.

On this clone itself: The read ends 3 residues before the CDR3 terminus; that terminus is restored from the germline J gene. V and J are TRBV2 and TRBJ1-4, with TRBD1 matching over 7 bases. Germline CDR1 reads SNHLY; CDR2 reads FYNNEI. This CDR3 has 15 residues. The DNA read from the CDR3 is TGTGCCAGCAGTGGAGGACAGGCCTCTGATTCACCA. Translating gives CASSGGQASDSP. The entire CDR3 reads CASSGGQASDSPLFF.

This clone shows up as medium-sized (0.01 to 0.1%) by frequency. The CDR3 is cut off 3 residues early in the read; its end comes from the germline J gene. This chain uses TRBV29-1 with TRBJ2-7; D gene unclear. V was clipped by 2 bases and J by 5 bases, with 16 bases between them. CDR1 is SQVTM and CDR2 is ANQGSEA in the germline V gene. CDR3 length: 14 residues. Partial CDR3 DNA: TGCAGCGTTGAAAAGGCGGTTGGGTCCAACGAG. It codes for CSVEKAVGSNE. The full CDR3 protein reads CSVEKAVGSNEQYF.